The entry below gives a single T cell receptor (beta chain) sequence along with its context. Original analysis: Amplified reference gene primers provided the basis for estimating nucleated cell counts. Sequencing used immunoSEQ multiplex PCR; TCRdb keeps in-frame clones, though not all of them. V and J calls and clone size follow that table, whereas D and trimming were derived from the DNA. The table records about 110,000 clones, 71% of them present only once. This entry is derived from a study of blood T cell repertoires in COVID-19. For the study at large: Acute-phase and convalescent COVID-19 samples originated in the United States, Italy and Spain. Nucleic acid was either cDNA or gDNA, and it came from T cells, B-cell-depleted T cells, or PBMCs.

The V gene end was trimmed by 5 bases and the J gene end by 1 base; junction bases not matched to a gene: 7. Germline V gene sequence: CDR1 SEHNR, CDR2 FQNEAQ (reference sequence). CDR3 length equals 16 residues. The genes are TRBV7-9 and TRBJ1-1, with 10 nucleotides matching TRBD1. The source of this sequence is a human donor with acute or convalescent COVID-19. The donor label of this sample is uncertain. What was sequenced was peripheral blood. The CDR3 reads CASSLTGGNWNTEAFF. The CDR3 DNA reads as TGTGCCAGCAGCCTGACAGGGGGCAATTGGAACACTGAAGCTTTCTTT.